This section outlines one TCR beta chain sequence together with its context. The antigen remains undetermined. This CDR3 has 16 amino acids. Germline CDR1 reads SGHAT; CDR2 reads FQNNGV. V lost 1 base, J lost 0 bases, and 11 bases lay in between. Time point here: time of PML onset. The data derive from a study of multiple sclerosis patients with progressive multifocal leukoencephalopathy. Study-wide findings and caveats: It is unclear whether the findings reflect JC virus infection or general immunocompromise.

Using immunoSEQ multiplex PCR, the repertoire was profiled, and TCRdb retains in-frame clones only, with some absent. The data show 31,000 or so clones, with 80% to 90% seen just once and around 6% held by the top ten. The input for sequencing was PBMCs, taken from a patient treated with natalizumab. The V call is TRBV11-2, the J call TRBJ2-3; D perhaps matches TRBD1 (6 bases). The clonotype originates from a woman aged 40-49 years with progressive multifocal leukoencephalopathy. CDR3 in DNA: TGTGCCAGCAGCTTAGTACAGGGCCTTAGCACAGATACGCAGTATTTT. Its translation is CASSLVQGLSTDTQYF. Variable domain in full (rest from reference TRBV11-2 and TRBJ2-3): EAGVAQSPRYKIIEKRQSVAFWCNPISGHATLYWYQQILGQGPKLLIQFQNNGVVDDSQLPKDRFSAERLKGVDSTLKIQPAKLEDSAVYLCASSLVQGLSTDTQYFGPGTRLTVL.